Listed here are 32 T cell receptor beta chains from one sample, sequenced in a study of HIV-infected children after antiretroviral therapy interruption. Noted treatment: PENTA 11 planned treatment interruption arm or continuous ART arm. Unique molecular identifiers were included in an RNA-based 3' RACE TCR library. TCRdb reprocessed the 3' RACE reads via MiXCR and lists one record per CDR3 protein. The sample consists of approximately 89,000 distinct CDR3 sequences, about 7.2% of them appearing once. Here the sequenced sample was CD45RA+ CD4+ T cells from PBMCs, pooled from several time points, taken from a donor given antiretroviral therapy, either interrupted or continuous. Subset specified: naive CD4+ CD45RA+ CD45RO- T cells. The receptor set was obtained from a pool of human donors with HIV.

Ten or more counts support this clonotype. V and J are TRBV30 and TRBJ2-1; D perhaps matches TRBD2 (5 bases). This CDR3 has 16 amino acids. Trimming shortened V by 0 bases and J by 5 bases, and 17 bases separated the two germline ends. Germline assignment: CDR1 GTSNPN and CDR2 SVGIG (reference sequence). Here the CDR3 DNA reads TGTGCCTGGAGTGTTTTCGGCGGGCTGGTCGACAATGAGCAGTTCTTC. This translates into CAWSVFGGLVDNEQFF.

There are a few counts of this clonotype. V usage is TRBV30 and J usage is TRBJ2-1; no definite D call. The germline gives CDR1 GTSNPN, CDR2 SVGIG (reference sequence). V lost 0 bases and J 7 bases, leaving 4 bases between the germline ends. The CDR3 loop spans 11 amino acids. For the CDR3, the DNA is TGTGCCTGGAGTGTAAGGAATGAGCAGTTCTTC. Protein product: CAWSVRNEQFF.

This clonotype was seen repeatedly, ten times or more. The rearrangement links TRBV6-2 or TRBV6-3 to TRBJ2-1, with 11 bases lining up with TRBD2. This CDR3 comprises 18 residues. CDR1 and CDR2 from the germline V gene are MNHEY and SVGEGT. V lost 10 bases, J lost 6 bases, and 20 bases stayed unmatched. For the CDR3, the DNA is TGTGCCACACTAATAGCGGGGGGGCTTTCTCGACTTGCCAATGAGCAGTTCTTC. Translation: CATLIAGGLSRLANEQFF.

This clonotype was seen at least ten times. The V call is TRBV6-6, the J call TRBJ2-7; 8 bases agree with TRBD1. V shed 5 bases, J shed 1 base, and the junction held 7 bases outside the gene matches. The germline gives CDR1 MNHNY, CDR2 SVGAGI (reference sequence). The CDR3 covers 15 residues. CDR3 in amino acids: CASSTTGGISYEQYF. CDR3 sequence (DNA): TGTGCCAGCAGTACAACAGGGGGAATTTCCTACGAGCAGTACTTC.

This clonotype was detected many times. V and J are TRBV3-1 and TRBJ1-2; D gene ambiguous. Germline loops: CDR1 LGHDT, CDR2 YNNKEL (reference sequence). This CDR3 comprises 14 residues. V was trimmed by 0 bases and J by 4 bases, leaving 9 bases between them. The CDR3 DNA reads TGTGCCAGCAGCCAAGACATCGGGATCTATGGCTACACCTTC. Translation gives CASSQDIGIYGYTF.

This clonotype was detected ten times or more. The rearrangement joins TRBV1 to TRBJ1-2. TRBV1 is a documented pseudogene. This CDR3 has 15 amino acids. The CDR3 nucleotides are TGCACCAGCAGCCAAGATTTTGTGGGGAACTATGGCTACACCTTC. Protein: CTSSQDFVGNYGYTF.

This clonotype was recorded many times. V is TRBV7-9 and J is TRBJ1-2; the match to TRBD1 covers 7 bases. CDR1 is SEHNR and CDR2 is FQNEAQ in the germline V gene (reference sequence). Trimming removed 2 bases from V and 4 bases from J; junction bases left unmatched: 4. This CDR3 region has 14 residues. The CDR3 loop is CASSLTGDIYGYTF. CDR3 sequence (DNA): TGTGCCAGCAGCTTAACAGGGGATATCTATGGCTACACCTTC.

In this sample, this clonotype turned up many times. V gene TRBV7-2 combines with J gene TRBJ2-5; unclear D gene. V lost 10 bases and J lost 7, with 22 bases in between. CDR1 is SGHTA and CDR2 is FQGNSA in the germline V gene. The CDR3 runs to 14 residues. CDR3 protein: CATREARTKGTQYF. In DNA form, the CDR3 reads TGTGCCACCAGAGAGGCCCGGACCAAGGGGACCCAGTACTTC.

There are many counts of this clonotype. V gene TRBV28 combines with J gene TRBJ1-5; the D gene is possibly TRBD1 (6 bases). The CDR3 consists of 13 residues. The germline V gene encodes CDR1 MDHEN and CDR2 SYDVKM. V dropped 7 bases and J dropped 7 bases, with 14 bases sitting between them. The CDR3 region has the DNA TGTGCCAGCATCACGACAGGCGGGCAGCCCCAGCATTTT. Encoded protein: CASITTGGQPQHF. The complete variable domain, with remaining parts taken from reference TRBV28 and TRBJ1-5, reads DVKVTQSSRYLVKRTGEKVFLECVQDMDHENMFWYRQDPGLGLRLIYFSYDVKMKEKGDIPEGYSVSREKKERFSLILESASTNQTSMYLCASITTGGQPQHFGDGTRLSIL.

The CDR3 sequence: CASSYSVVSYAEAFF. The CDR3 nucleotides read TGTGCCAGCAGTTACTCGGTGGTAAGTTATGCTGAAGCTTTCTTT. The chain combines TRBV6-5 with TRBJ1-1; no reliable D call. Trimming removed 0 bases from V and 6 bases from J, with 14 bases in between. In germline, CDR1 is MNHEY, CDR2 SVGAGI. The CDR3 runs 15 residues.

This clonotype was counted at least ten times. The chain carries TRBV27 and TRBJ2-7; D not resolved. This CDR3 is built from 14 residues. Germline V lookup: CDR1 MNHEY, CDR2 SMNVEV (reference sequence). V was shortened by 0 bases and J by 0 bases, with 6 bases between the two germline ends. CDR3 protein: CASSLSGVSYEQYF. The CDR3 DNA follows: TGTGCCAGCAGTTTATCTGGGGTCTCCTACGAGCAGTACTTC.

The gene calls are TRBV25-1 and TRBJ1-4; D ambiguous. In germline, CDR1 is MGHDK, CDR2 SYGVNS. The CDR3 contains 15 residues. V gave up 3 bases and J gave up 0 bases, with 8 bases separating them. CDR3: CASSDIGATNEKLFF. The CDR3 DNA reads TGTGCCAGCAGTGATATCGGAGCAACTAATGAAAAACTGTTTTTT.

This clonotype was counted at least ten times. The chain joins TRBV6-1 to TRBJ2-6; D is perhaps TRBD1 (6 bases). V gave up 4 bases and J gave up 0 bases, with 16 bases separating them. The germline CDR1 and CDR2 sequences are MNHNS and SASEGT. This CDR3 contains 18 residues. The CDR3 here is CASSVSQGFLSGANVLTF. In DNA form, the CDR3 reads TGTGCCAGCAGTGTCAGTCAGGGGTTCCTCTCTGGGGCCAACGTCCTGACTTTC.

The sample holds a few counts of this clonotype. The chain combines TRBV7-3 with TRBJ2-7; 7 bases are a match to TRBD1. The CDR3 runs 13 residues. Germline CDR1 and CDR2: SGHTA and FQGTGA. Losses at the gene ends were 2 bases for V and 4 bases for J; bases not matched to a gene: 2. CDR3 protein: CASSLFRGYEQYF. In nucleotides, the CDR3 is TGTGCCAGCAGCTTATTCAGGGGGTACGAGCAGTACTTC.

This clonotype was found a few times. The chain couples TRBV7-9 to TRBJ2-7, with D tentatively TRBD1 (5 bases). CDR1 is SEHNR, CDR2 FQNEAQ, per germline (reference sequence). The CDR3 is 16 residues long. Trimming removed 1 base from V and 3 bases from J, with 16 bases in between. CDR3 nucleotide sequence: TGTGCCAGCAGCTTAGGAGGACATAACATCCGCTACGAGCAGTACTTC. It is translated as CASSLGGHNIRYEQYF.

Many counts were recorded for this clonotype. V is TRBV5-1 and J is TRBJ2-3; no clear D. Trimming removed 6 bases from V and 0 bases from J, with 14 bases in between. This CDR3 is 15 amino acids long. The germline gives CDR1 SGHRS, CDR2 YFSETQ. This chain's CDR3 is CASTSHGMSTDTQYF. In nucleotides, the CDR3 is TGCGCCAGCACGTCTCATGGGATGAGCACAGATACGCAGTATTTT.

This clonotype came up many times. V is TRBV7-9 and J is TRBJ2-7; a weak D match, TRBD1 (6 bases). Trimming took off 5 bases at V and 0 bases at J, with 14 bases between the two ends. The CDR3 runs 15 residues. Germline CDR1 reads SEHNR; CDR2 reads FQNEAQ (reference sequence). In nucleotides, the CDR3 is TGTGCCAGCAGCCTCACAGGGCTAAACTCCTACGAGCAGTACTTC. Translating gives CASSLTGLNSYEQYF.

This clonotype has ten or more counts. The V and J genes are TRBV11-2 and TRBJ2-2, with D perhaps matching TRBD1 (6 bases). The CDR3 runs 14 residues. Germline V CDR1 and CDR2: SGHAT, FQNNGV. Trimming removed 4 bases at V and 6 bases at J, with 12 bases between. CDR3 coding DNA: TGTGCCAGCAGCTCGCACAGGGAGTCCGGGGAGCTGTTTTTT. This translates into CASSSHRESGELFF.

This clonotype was observed many times. The chain carries TRBV12-3 or TRBV12-4 and TRBJ2-1; 7 nucleotides line up with TRBD1. V trimming: 8 bases; J trimming: 1 base; junction bases outside the gene matches: 2. The CDR3 contains 13 residues. CDR3 DNA sequence: TGTGCCAGCCGGACAGGATCCTACAATGAGCAGTTCTTC. Its protein product is CASRTGSYNEQFF.

This clonotype occurred a few times. This rearrangement joins TRBV7-3 to TRBJ2-5, with D unclear. V was cut by 0 bases and J by 4 bases, with 9 bases left in between. Germline assignment: CDR1 SGHTA and CDR2 FQGTGA. The CDR3 extends over 14 amino acids. CDR3 residues: CASSLTRNVETQYF. CDR3 nucleotides: TGTGCCAGCAGCTTAACCAGGAATGTAGAGACCCAGTACTTC.

This clonotype was observed a few times. V and J are TRBV9 and TRBJ2-2; TRBD2 is a possible D gene (5 bases). Germline values: CDR1 SGDLS, CDR2 YYNGEE. This CDR3 is built from 16 residues. Deletions cut 4 bases from V and 1 base from J, with 14 bases between. CDR3 nucleotide sequence: TGTGCCAGCAGCCTTGGACCCCGGGGGAACACCGGGGAGCTGTTTTTT. Protein product: CASSLGPRGNTGELFF.

This clonotype occurred many times. This chain joins TRBV7-2 and TRBJ2-5; 7 bases line up with TRBD2. The CDR3 has 14 amino acids. The germline CDR1 and CDR2 sequences are SGHTA and FQGNSA. The V and J ends lost 3 bases and 5 bases, in that order; junction bases with no gene match: 6. CDR3 nucleotide sequence: TGTGCCAGCAGCTTGGGCGGGAGCCGGGAGACCCAGTACTTC. Protein sequence: CASSLGGSRETQYF.

This rearrangement joins TRBV5-5 to TRBJ1-5; no definite D call. V was clipped by 4 bases and J by 1 base, with 15 bases between them. From germline, CDR1 is SGHKS and CDR2 YYEKEE (reference sequence). The CDR3 is made up of 16 amino acids. The chain's CDR3 is CASSPRNGRSNQPQHF. In nucleotides, the CDR3 is TGTGCCAGCAGCCCCCGGAACGGACGGAGCAATCAGCCCCAGCATTTT.

This clonotype has ten or more counts. This chain uses TRBV5-1 with TRBJ1-6; 9 nucleotides align to TRBD1. Germline lookup yields CDR1 SGHRS and CDR2 YFSETQ. The CDR3 totals 16 residues. The trim removed 0 bases at V and 7 bases at J, leaving 5 bases unmatched. The CDR3 is CASSLELTGGNSPLHF. DNA for the CDR3: TGCGCCAGCAGCTTGGAACTGACAGGGGGGAATTCACCCCTCCACTTT. Using reference TRBV5-1 and TRBJ1-6 for the parts outside the CDR3, the full variable domain is KAGVTQTPRYLIKTRGQQVTLSCSPISGHRSVSWYQQTPGQGLQFLFEYFSETQRNKGNFPGRFSGRQFSNSRSEMNVSTLELGDSALYLCASSLELTGGNSPLHFGNGTRLTVT.

This clonotype was counted ten times or more. The gene calls are TRBV5-6 and TRBJ1-2; TRBD1 might be the D (6 bases). The germline V and J ends were trimmed by 0 bases and 8 bases, with 14 bases remaining between them. The CDR3 has 14 residues. Germline-derived CDR1 and CDR2 are SGHDT and YYEEEE. The CDR3 sequence is CASSLGLNREGYTF. The CDR3 bases are TGTGCCAGCAGCTTGGGCCTCAACAGGGAGGGCTACACCTTC.

The gene calls are TRBV20-1 and TRBJ1-1, with D unresolved. The CDR3 spans 14 residues. Trimming left V 3 bases short and J 4 bases short, with 15 bases between. Germline values: CDR1 DFQATT, CDR2 SNEGSKA (reference sequence). Written as DNA, the CDR3 is TGCAGTGCTAGCCTGGGTTTTCTGAGCACTGAAGCTTTCTTT. Encoded protein: CSASLGFLSTEAFF.

This clonotype was seen at least ten times. This chain links TRBV15 with TRBJ1-5; D is ambiguous. The CDR3 length is 14 residues. V was pared by 4 bases and J by 2 bases, with 9 bases between. Germline lookup yields CDR1 LNHNV and CDR2 YYDKDF (reference sequence). For the CDR3, the DNA is TGTGCCACCAGCAAACCGGGTGGCAATCAGCCCCAGCATTTT. It codes for CATSKPGGNQPQHF.

This clonotype has ten or more counts. The V and J genes are TRBV20-1 and TRBJ1-5, with TRBD1 as a possible D gene (5 bases). The CDR3 runs to 13 residues. V was clipped by 5 bases and J by 4 bases, with 12 bases between them. Germline CDR1 DFQATT, CDR2 SNEGSKA (reference sequence). The CDR3 loop is CSAVSGSNQPQHF. Here the CDR3 DNA reads TGCAGTGCTGTCTCAGGGTCAAATCAGCCCCAGCATTTT.

This clonotype was detected only a few times. The V call is TRBV10-3, the J call TRBJ1-1; a possible D gene is TRBD1 (5 bases). V lost 8 bases and J lost 1, with 35 bases in between. The CDR3 totals 21 residues. Germline V gene sequence: CDR1 ENHRY, CDR2 SYGVKD. DNA of the CDR3: TGTGCCATCCCCCGGGGGACTCAAGATAGGTACTTACGGGCCCAGAACACTGAAGCTTTCTTT. It encodes CAIPRGTQDRYLRAQNTEAFF.

This clonotype was observed many times. V and J are TRBV7-8 and TRBJ2-2, with D possibly TRBD1 on 5 matching bases. Trimming stripped 4 bases from V and 0 bases from J, with 21 bases between. This CDR3 is built from 19 residues. Germline values: CDR1 SGHVS, CDR2 FQNEAQ. CDR3 in amino acids: CASSSSLGWGRTNTGELFF. The CDR3 region has the DNA TGTGCCAGCAGCTCGAGTCTTGGGTGGGGCCGAACGAACACCGGGGAGCTGTTTTTT.

This clonotype was seen more than once but under ten times. The CDR3 sequence is CAISAGTGDLVTEAFF. The DNA of the CDR3 is TGTGCCATCAGTGCCGGGACAGGGGATTTAGTCACTGAAGCTTTCTTT. V gene TRBV10-3 combines with J gene TRBJ1-1; 10 bases map to TRBD1. This CDR3 is built from 16 residues. V was clipped by 4 bases and J by 4 bases; unmatched bases: 9. The germline V gene encodes CDR1 ENHRY and CDR2 SYGVKD.

This clonotype has a count of ten or more. V usage is TRBV11-2 and J usage is TRBJ1-5, with TRBD1 matching over 10 bases. The CDR3 has 15 residues. Germline CDR1 is SGHAT and CDR2 is FQNNGV. The trim removed 5 bases at V and 3 bases at J, leaving 4 bases unmatched. The CDR3 is CASSVDRGNNQPQHF. DNA of the CDR3: TGTGCCAGCAGCGTGGACAGGGGGAACAATCAGCCCCAGCATTTT.